This T cell receptor (beta chain) derives from a study of control samples from healthy donors and cancer patients. Data came from immunoSEQ multiplex PCR; TCRdb stores just in-frame clones and leaves some out. The repertoire holds tens of thousands of clones, with 91% as singletons. The length of the CDR3 is 12 residues. In germline, CDR1 is KGHSH, CDR2 LQKENI. V lost 6 bases to trimming and J lost 9 bases, with 14 bases between them. The TCR comes from a man aged 25-45 years in good health. This chain uses TRBV18 with TRBJ1-2, with D possibly matching TRBD1 (5 bases). Sequenced: blood. CDR3 bases: TGTGCCAGCTCCGCCGAAGGGGCCAGCTACACCTTC. Protein: CASSAEGASYTF.